This T cell receptor beta chain is drawn from a study of CD8+ T cells in alopecia areata. The authors extracted RNA and reverse transcribed it into cDNA as the sequencing template. TCRdb's table, derived via immunoSEQ multiplex PCR, lists solely in-frame clones and lacks some. Of 69,000 or so clones listed, about three fifths are singletons. Lesional scalp punch biopsies and peripheral blood were collected from alopecia areata patients. Sorted out of PBMCs were CD4+ T cells and CD8+ T cells. Germline V CDR1 and CDR2: MNHEY, SMNVEV (reference sequence). The CDR3 runs to 13 residues. Between the trimmed V and J ends, which lost 1 base and 1 base, there was a span of 5 bases.

The sequence was obtained from a human donor with alopecia areata. This specimen consisted of CD8+ T cells sorted from blood, obtained at week 0. The V and J genes are TRBV27 and TRBJ2-7; unclear D gene. DNA of the CDR3: TGTGCCAGCAGTTTATACCTTTCCTACGAGCAGTACTTC. This encodes CASSLYLSYEQYF.